This T cell receptor beta chain was obtained from a study of glioma-infiltrating T cells. Study-level findings and limits: Non-neoplastic patients had below-expected tissue-blood divergence, while all gliomas exceeded expectation. CDR3 overlap between tissue and blood was very small.

This CDR3 contains 12 residues. V was cut by 5 bases and J by 6 bases, with 8 bases left in between. The iRepertoire nested amplicon-rescue multiplex PCR amplified TCR alpha and beta CDR3s from RNA. From the multiplex PCR reads, TCRdb called clonotypes with MiXCR, one entry per CDR3 protein. Among 95,000 to 110,000 distinct CDR3 sequences, about 30% were seen once, and the ten largest hold 40% to 45%. This clonotype was detected only a few times. Its antigen is not identified. The sample comprised glioma tissue, nonneoplastic brain tissue, or PBMCs (not recorded which). The gene calls are TRBV12-3 or TRBV12-4 and TRBJ2-1; D unclear. The TCR comes from a human donor with low-grade glioma or glioblastoma, undergoing nonglioma brain surgery, or in good health (not recorded which). The CDR3 reads CASSPTTNEQFF. The CDR3 region has the DNA TGTGCCAGCAGTCCTACTACCAATGAGCAGTTCTTC.